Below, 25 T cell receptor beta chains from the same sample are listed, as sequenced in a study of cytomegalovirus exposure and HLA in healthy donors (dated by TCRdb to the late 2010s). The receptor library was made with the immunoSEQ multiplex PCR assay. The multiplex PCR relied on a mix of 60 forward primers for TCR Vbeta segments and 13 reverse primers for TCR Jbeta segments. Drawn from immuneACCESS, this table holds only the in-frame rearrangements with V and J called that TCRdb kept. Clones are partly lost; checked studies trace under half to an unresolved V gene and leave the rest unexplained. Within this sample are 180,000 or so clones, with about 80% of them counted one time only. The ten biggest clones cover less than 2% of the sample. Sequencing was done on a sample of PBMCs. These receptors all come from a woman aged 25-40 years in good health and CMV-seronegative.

Here the CDR3 reads CASSLPTGSDSPLHF. The DNA for the CDR3 is TGCGCCAGCAGCCTACCTACAGGGTCGGATTCACCCCTCCACTTT. The gene calls are TRBV5-1 and TRBJ1-6; a weak D match, TRBD1 (6 bases). CDR1 and CDR2 (germline): SGHRS, YFSETQ. CDR3 length equals 15 residues. V was cut by 4 bases and J by 8 bases, with 16 bases left in between.

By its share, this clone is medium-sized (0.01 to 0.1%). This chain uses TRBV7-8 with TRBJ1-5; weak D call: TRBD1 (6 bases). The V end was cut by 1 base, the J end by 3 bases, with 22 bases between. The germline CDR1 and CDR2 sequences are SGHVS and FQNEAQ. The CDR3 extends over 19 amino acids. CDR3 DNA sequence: TGTGCCAGCAGCTTAGTCTTGGGAGTTGGGGACAACCTCAATCAGCCCCAGCATTTT. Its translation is CASSLVLGVGDNLNQPQHF.

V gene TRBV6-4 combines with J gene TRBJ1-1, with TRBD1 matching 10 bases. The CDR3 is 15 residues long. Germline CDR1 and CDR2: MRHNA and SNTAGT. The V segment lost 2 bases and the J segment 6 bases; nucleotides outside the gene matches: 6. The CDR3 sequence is CASSDGTGDLAEAFF. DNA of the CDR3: TGTGCCAGCAGTGACGGGACAGGGGATTTGGCTGAAGCTTTCTTT.

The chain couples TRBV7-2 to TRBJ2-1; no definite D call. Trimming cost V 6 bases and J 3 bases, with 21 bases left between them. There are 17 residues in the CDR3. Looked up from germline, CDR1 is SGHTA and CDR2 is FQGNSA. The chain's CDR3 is CASSQAKISPLYNEQFF. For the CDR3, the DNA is TGTGCCAGCAGTCAGGCTAAAATATCCCCCCTCTACAATGAGCAGTTCTTC.

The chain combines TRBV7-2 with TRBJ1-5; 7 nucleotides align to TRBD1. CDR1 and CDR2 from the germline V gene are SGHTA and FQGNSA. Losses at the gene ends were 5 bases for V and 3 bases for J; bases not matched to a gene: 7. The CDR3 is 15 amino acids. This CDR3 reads CASSPTTGFNQPQHF. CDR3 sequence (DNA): TGTGCCAGCAGCCCGACGACAGGGTTCAATCAGCCCCAGCATTTT.

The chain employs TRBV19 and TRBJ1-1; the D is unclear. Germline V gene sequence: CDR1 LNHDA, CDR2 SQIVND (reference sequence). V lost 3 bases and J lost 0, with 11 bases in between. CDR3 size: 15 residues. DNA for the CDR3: TGTGCCAGTAGTATTTTGGCAGGTATGAACACTGAAGCTTTCTTT. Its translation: CASSILAGMNTEAFF.

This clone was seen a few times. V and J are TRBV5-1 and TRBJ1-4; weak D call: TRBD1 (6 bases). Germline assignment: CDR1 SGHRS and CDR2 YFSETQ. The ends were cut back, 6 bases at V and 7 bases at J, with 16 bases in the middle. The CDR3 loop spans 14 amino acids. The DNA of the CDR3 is TGCGCCAGCACTAAAGGGGGGGACGGTGAAAAACTGTTTTTT. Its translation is CASTKGGDGEKLFF.

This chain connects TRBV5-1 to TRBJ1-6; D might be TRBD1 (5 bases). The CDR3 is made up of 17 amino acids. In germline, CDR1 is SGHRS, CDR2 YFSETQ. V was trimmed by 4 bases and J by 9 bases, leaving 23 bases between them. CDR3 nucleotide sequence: TGCGCCAGCAGCGTACTTGGAGGGGAACGGCTTGGTTCACCCCTCCACTTT. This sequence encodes CASSVLGGERLGSPLHF.

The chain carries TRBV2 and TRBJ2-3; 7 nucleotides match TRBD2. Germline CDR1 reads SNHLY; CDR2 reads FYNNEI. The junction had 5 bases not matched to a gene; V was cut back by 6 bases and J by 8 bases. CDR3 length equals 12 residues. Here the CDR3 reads CASRRGLSTQYF. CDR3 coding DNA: TGTGCCAGCAGGAGGGGACTATCTACGCAGTATTTT.

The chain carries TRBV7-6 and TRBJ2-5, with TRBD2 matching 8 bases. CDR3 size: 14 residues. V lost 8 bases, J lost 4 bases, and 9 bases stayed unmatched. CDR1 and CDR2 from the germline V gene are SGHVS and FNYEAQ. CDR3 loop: CASRPQAGGETQYF. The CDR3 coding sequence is TGTGCCAGCCGACCACAGGCGGGGGGAGAGACCCAGTACTTC.

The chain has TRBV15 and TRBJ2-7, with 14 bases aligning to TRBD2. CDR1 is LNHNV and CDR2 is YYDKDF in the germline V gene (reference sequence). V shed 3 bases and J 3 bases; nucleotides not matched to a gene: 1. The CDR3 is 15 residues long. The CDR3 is CATSRTSGGVYEQYF. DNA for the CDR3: TGTGCCACCAGCAGGACTAGCGGGGGGGTCTACGAGCAGTACTTC.

In DNA form, the CDR3 reads TGTGCCAGTACTTTGGGGGGACTAACTAACTATGGCTACACCTTC. It translates to CASTLGGLTNYGYTF. V usage is TRBV19 and J usage is TRBJ1-2; TRBD1 is a possible D gene (5 bases). V dropped 7 bases and J dropped 0 bases, with 15 bases sitting between them. Germline lookup yields CDR1 LNHDA and CDR2 SQIVND (reference sequence). The CDR3 contains 15 residues.

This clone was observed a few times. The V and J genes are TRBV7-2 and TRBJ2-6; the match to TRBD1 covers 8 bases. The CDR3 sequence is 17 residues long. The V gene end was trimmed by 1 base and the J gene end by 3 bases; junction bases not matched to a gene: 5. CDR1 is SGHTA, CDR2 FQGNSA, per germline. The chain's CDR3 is CASSLEAGGLGANVLTF. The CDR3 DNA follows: TGTGCCAGCAGCTTAGAGGCAGGGGGCCTTGGGGCCAACGTCCTGACTTTC.

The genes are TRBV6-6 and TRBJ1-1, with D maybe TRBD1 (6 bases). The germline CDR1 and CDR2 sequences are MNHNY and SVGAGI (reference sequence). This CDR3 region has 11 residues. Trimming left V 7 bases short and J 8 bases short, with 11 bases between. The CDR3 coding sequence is TGTGCCAGCATACGGGGGGCGGAAGCTTTCTTT. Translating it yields CASIRGAEAFF.

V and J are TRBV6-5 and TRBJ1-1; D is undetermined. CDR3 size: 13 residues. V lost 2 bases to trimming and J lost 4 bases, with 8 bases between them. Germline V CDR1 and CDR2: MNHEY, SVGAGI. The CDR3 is CASSYRFRTEAFF. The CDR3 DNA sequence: TGTGCCAGCAGTTACCGTTTCCGCACTGAAGCTTTCTTT.

CDR3 protein: CASRNRVINTEAFF. In DNA, the CDR3 is TGTGCCAGCAGAAACAGGGTTATAAACACTGAAGCTTTCTTT. V usage is TRBV6-5 and J usage is TRBJ1-1, with D possibly TRBD1 on 6 matching bases. Germline V CDR1 and CDR2: MNHEY, SVGAGI. V shed 6 bases and J shed 2 bases, with 13 bases lying between them. The CDR3 length is 14 residues.

CDR3 nucleotides: TGTGCCACCAGCATTGGGACAGGGGGCAATCAGCCCCAGCATTTT. This gives the protein CATSIGTGGNQPQHF. The V gene is TRBV15, the J gene TRBJ1-5, with 10 bases aligning to TRBD1. The CDR3 sequence is 15 residues long. Trimming at V came to 4 bases and at J to 2 bases, leaving 2 bases not matched to a gene. Per germline, CDR1 LNHNV and CDR2 YYDKDF (reference sequence).

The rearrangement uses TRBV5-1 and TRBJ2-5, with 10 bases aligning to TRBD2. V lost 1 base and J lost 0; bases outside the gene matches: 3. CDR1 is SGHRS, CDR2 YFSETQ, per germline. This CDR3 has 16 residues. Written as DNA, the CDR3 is TGCGCCAGCAGCTTGTGGCTAGCGGGGGACCAAGAGACCCAGTACTTC. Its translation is CASSLWLAGDQETQYF. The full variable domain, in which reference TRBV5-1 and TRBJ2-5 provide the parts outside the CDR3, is KAGVTQTPRYLIKTRGQQVTLSCSPISGHRSVSWYQQTPGQGLQFLFEYFSETQRNKGNFPGRFSGRQFSNSRSEMNVSTLELGDSALYLCASSLWLAGDQETQYFGPGTRLLVL.

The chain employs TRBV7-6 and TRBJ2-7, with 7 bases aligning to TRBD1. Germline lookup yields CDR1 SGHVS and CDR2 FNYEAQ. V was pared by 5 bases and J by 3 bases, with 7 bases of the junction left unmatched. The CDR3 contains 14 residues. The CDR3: CASSPRQGDYEQYF. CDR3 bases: TGTGCCAGCAGCCCGCGGCAGGGGGACTACGAGCAGTACTTC.

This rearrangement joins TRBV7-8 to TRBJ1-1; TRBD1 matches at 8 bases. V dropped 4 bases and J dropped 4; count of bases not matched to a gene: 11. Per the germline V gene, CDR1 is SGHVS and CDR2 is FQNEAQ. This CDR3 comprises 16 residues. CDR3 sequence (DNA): TGTGCCAGCAGCTCAATTGGACAGGGCCTAGGCACTGAAGCTTTCTTT. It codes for CASSSIGQGLGTEAFF.

The CDR3 DNA reads as TGTGCCTGGAGTGTAGTCAGCACCGGGGAGCTGTTTTTT. Amino acid sequence: CAWSVVSTGELFF. The chain carries TRBV30 and TRBJ2-2; unclear D gene. CDR1 is GTSNPN and CDR2 is SVGIG in the germline V gene (reference sequence). V gave up 0 bases and J gave up 4 bases, with 6 bases separating them. The CDR3 contains 13 residues.

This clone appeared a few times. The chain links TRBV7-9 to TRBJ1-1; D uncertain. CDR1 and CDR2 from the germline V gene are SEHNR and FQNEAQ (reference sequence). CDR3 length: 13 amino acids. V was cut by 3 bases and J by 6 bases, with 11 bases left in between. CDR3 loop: CASSFRGLAEAFF. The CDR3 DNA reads TGTGCCAGCAGCTTCAGAGGGTTGGCTGAAGCTTTCTTT.

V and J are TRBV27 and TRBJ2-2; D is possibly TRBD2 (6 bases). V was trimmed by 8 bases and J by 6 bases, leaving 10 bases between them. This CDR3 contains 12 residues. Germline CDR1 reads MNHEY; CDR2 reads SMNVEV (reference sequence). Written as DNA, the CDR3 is TGTGCCAGCGGAAGGGAGGCCGGGGAGCTGTTTTTT. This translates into CASGREAGELFF.

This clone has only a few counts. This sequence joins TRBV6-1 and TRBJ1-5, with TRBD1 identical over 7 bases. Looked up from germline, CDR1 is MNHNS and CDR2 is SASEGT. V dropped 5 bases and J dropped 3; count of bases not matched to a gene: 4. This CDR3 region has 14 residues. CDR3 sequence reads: CASSWTGPNQPQHF. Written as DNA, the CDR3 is TGTGCCAGCAGTTGGACAGGTCCCAATCAGCCCCAGCATTTT.

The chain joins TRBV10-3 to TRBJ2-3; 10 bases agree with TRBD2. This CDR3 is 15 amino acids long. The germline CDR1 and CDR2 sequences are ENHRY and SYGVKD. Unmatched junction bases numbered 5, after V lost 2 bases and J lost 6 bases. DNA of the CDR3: TGTGCCATCAGTGAGATAGCGGGGGGAAGGGATACGCAGTATTTT. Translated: CAISEIAGGRDTQYF.